The subject of this entry is one T cell receptor beta chain. This entry comes from a study of T-cell memory formation after mild COVID-19. Across the study: TCR clustering was largely donor specific.

TCRdb recomputed calls from the 5' RACE reads with MiXCR, one row per CDR3 protein. Here the sample spans 150,000 to 200,000 distinct CDR3 sequences, about 15% being singletons. Trimming cost V 5 bases and J 6 bases, with 11 bases left between them. Germline lookup yields CDR1 SNHLY and CDR2 FYNNEI. This CDR3 has 14 residues. The source material was PBMCs or a T cell subset sorted from them (not recorded which). The TCR sequence derives from an adult woman who had mild COVID-19 (a few samples of this study predate the infection). Cell type and time point are not known. This chain uses TRBV2 with TRBJ1-6; D is unclear. The CDR3 spells CASSYGQANSPLHF. The CDR3 nucleotides are TGTGCCAGCAGTTATGGCCAGGCTAATTCACCCCTCCACTTT.